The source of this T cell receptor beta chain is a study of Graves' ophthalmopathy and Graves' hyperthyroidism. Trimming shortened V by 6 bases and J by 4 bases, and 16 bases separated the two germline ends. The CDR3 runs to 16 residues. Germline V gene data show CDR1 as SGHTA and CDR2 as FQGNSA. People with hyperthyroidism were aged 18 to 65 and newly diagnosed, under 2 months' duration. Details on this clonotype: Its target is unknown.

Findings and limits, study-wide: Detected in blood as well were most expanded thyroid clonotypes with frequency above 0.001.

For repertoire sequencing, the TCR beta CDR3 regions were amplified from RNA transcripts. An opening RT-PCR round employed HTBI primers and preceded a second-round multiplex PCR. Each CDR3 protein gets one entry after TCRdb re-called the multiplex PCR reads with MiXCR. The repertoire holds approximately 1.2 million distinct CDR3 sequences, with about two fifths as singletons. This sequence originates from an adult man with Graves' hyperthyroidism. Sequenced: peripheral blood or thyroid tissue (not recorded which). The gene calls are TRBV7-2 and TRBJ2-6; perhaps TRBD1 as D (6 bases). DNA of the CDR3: TGTGCCAGCAGTCTCCAAACCGGGACAGGGGCCAACGTCCTGACTTTC. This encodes CASSLQTGTGANVLTF. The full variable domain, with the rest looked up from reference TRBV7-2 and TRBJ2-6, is GAGVSQSPSNKVTEKGKDVELRCDPISGHTALYWYRQSLGQGLEFLIYFQGNSAPDKSGLPSDRFSAERTGGSVSTLTIQRTQQEDSAVYLCASSLQTGTGANVLTFGAGSRLTVL.